This passage covers 30 T cell receptor beta chains from one sample sequenced in a study of blood T cell repertoires in COVID-19. Assay used: immunoSEQ multiplex PCR; TCRdb lists only in-frame clones, some missing. The sample holds approximately 260,000 clones; around 86% are singletons and the top ten take about 3.5%. Sequencing was carried out using PBMCs or T cells enriched from blood (not recorded which). These receptors were collected from a woman between 35 and 50 years old with acute COVID-19.

The V and J genes are TRBV7-9 and TRBJ2-6; possibly TRBD2 for D (6 bases). Germline CDR1 and CDR2: SEHNR and FQNEAQ (reference sequence). V lost 10 bases to trimming and J lost 0 bases, with 13 bases between them. The CDR3 consists of 15 residues. CDR3 bases: TGTGCCACGGGGGTCACCTCCTCTGGGGCCAACGTCCTGACTTTC. Protein product: CATGVTSSGANVLTF.

The V gene is TRBV29-1, the J gene TRBJ1-1; D not certain. Trimming stripped 0 bases from V and 1 base from J, with 6 bases between. CDR1 SQVTM and CDR2 ANQGSEA come from the germline V gene. CDR3 size: 13 residues. The CDR3 reads CSVEDSRNTEAFF. DNA of the CDR3: TGCAGCGTTGAAGATAGTAGGAACACTGAAGCTTTCTTT.

This rearrangement joins TRBV9 to TRBJ2-2; 15 nucleotides line up with TRBD2. CDR1 is SGDLS and CDR2 is YYNGEE in the germline V gene. Germline trimming cut 2 bases from V and 5 bases from J; bases unmatched to any gene: 4. The CDR3 is 17 amino acids. CDR3 in DNA: TGTGCCAGCAGCGTTGGGACTAGCGGGAGGCGGACCGGGGAGCTGTTTTTT. It yields the protein CASSVGTSGRRTGELFF.

The V and J genes are TRBV7-3 and TRBJ2-3, with D unclear. Trimming removed 5 bases at V and 4 bases at J, with 16 bases between. Germline-derived CDR1 and CDR2 are SGHTA and FQGTGA. CDR3 length: 15 residues. The CDR3 protein is CASSPRVMSADTQYF. In nucleotides, the CDR3 is TGTGCCAGCAGCCCCCGAGTGATGAGTGCAGATACGCAGTATTTT.

The V gene is TRBV30, the J gene TRBJ2-7; a weak D match, TRBD2 (5 bases). The CDR3 is 17 amino acids. Trimming shortened V by 2 bases and J by 2 bases, and 22 bases separated the two germline ends. Germline V gene data show CDR1 as GTSNPN and CDR2 as SVGIG (reference sequence). The CDR3 DNA is TGTGCCTGGAGTCCCACCCTTTACGGAGGCATAACCTACGAGCAGTACTTC. This codes for CAWSPTLYGGITYEQYF.

The genes are TRBV28 and TRBJ1-1; TRBD1 matches 7 bases. Germline V lookup: CDR1 MDHEN, CDR2 SYDVKM. J lost 5 bases, V lost 4 bases, and 13 bases had no gene match. This CDR3 region has 16 residues. In DNA form, the CDR3 reads TGTGCCAGCAGTTACGGGACAGACACGGTTAGGACTGAAGCTTTCTTT. It codes for CASSYGTDTVRTEAFF. Filled out from reference TRBV28 and TRBJ1-1, the complete variable domain reads DVKVTQSSRYLVKRTGEKVFLECVQDMDHENMFWYRQDPGLGLRLIYFSYDVKMKEKGDIPEGYSVSREKKERFSLILESASTNQTSMYLCASSYGTDTVRTEAFFGQGTRLTVV.

The V call is TRBV9, the J call TRBJ1-1; tentatively, D is TRBD1 (5 bases). V was cut by 0 bases and J by 1 base, with 10 bases left in between. This CDR3 has 15 residues. Germline V gene lookup returns CDR1 SGDLS and CDR2 YYNGEE. CDR3 amino acids: CASSVDGHPNTEAFF. In DNA, the CDR3 is TGTGCCAGCAGCGTAGATGGACACCCGAACACTGAAGCTTTCTTT.

V gene TRBV5-4 combines with J gene TRBJ2-3, with D tentatively TRBD2 (6 bases). CDR1 and CDR2 from the germline V gene are SGHNT and YYREEE (reference sequence). V lost 5 bases to trimming and J lost 1 base, with 14 bases between them. The CDR3 loop spans 15 amino acids. CDR3 region: CASRGDLGGTDTQYF. The CDR3 bases are TGTGCCAGCAGGGGGGACTTGGGAGGCACAGATACGCAGTATTTT.

This chain links TRBV29-1 with TRBJ1-2; tentative D call: TRBD1 (6 bases). The CDR3 is 12 residues long. V gave up 4 bases and J gave up 7 bases, with 13 bases separating them. Germline V gene data show CDR1 as SQVTM and CDR2 as ANQGSEA. The CDR3 reads CSVGLGAGGYTF. In DNA form, the CDR3 reads TGCAGCGTTGGGTTGGGGGCTGGTGGCTACACCTTC.

This chain joins TRBV7-2 and TRBJ1-4; D is possibly TRBD1 (5 bases). The CDR3 contains 16 residues. V was clipped by 5 bases and J by 2 bases, with 15 bases between them. Per the germline V gene, CDR1 is SGHTA and CDR2 is FQGNSA. The CDR3 region has the DNA TGTGCCAGCAGCGGAGAAGACAGAGGTACTAATGAAAAACTGTTTTTT. This sequence encodes CASSGEDRGTNEKLFF.

The CDR3 loop reads CASSRGGTGGRGELFF. The CDR3 coding sequence is TGTGCCAGCAGCCGAGGAGGGACAGGGGGCCGGGGGGAGCTGTTTTTT. This sequence joins TRBV3-1 (or the pseudogene TRBV3-2) and TRBJ2-2; TRBD1 matches 12 bases. Per the germline V gene, CDR1 is LGHDT and CDR2 is YNNKEL (reference sequence). V lost 4 bases to trimming and J lost 8 bases; unmatched junction nucleotides: 8. CDR3 size: 16 residues.

This chain uses TRBV5-5 with TRBJ2-7; D gene unclear. The ends were cut back, 4 bases at V and 1 base at J, with 18 bases in the middle. CDR3 size: 16 residues. The germline V gene has CDR1 SGHKS and CDR2 YYEKEE (reference sequence). CDR3 loop: CASSPGSGWPSYEQYF. DNA for the CDR3: TGTGCCAGCAGCCCCGGATCAGGATGGCCTTCCTACGAGCAGTACTTC. Complete variable domain (other parts from reference TRBV5-5 and TRBJ2-7): DAGVTQSPTHLIKTRGQQVTLRCSPISGHKSVSWYQQVLGQGPQFIFQYYEKEERGRGNFPDRFSARQFPNYSSELNVNALLLGDSALYLCASSPGSGWPSYEQYFGPGTRLTVT.

The V gene is TRBV30, the J gene TRBJ2-1; 10 bases fit TRBD1. The CDR3 spans 15 residues. Germline-derived CDR1 and CDR2 are GTSNPN and SVGIG (reference sequence). V was clipped by 2 bases and J by 7 bases; unmatched bases: 8. CDR3 sequence: CAWSPGTGAENEQFF. Here the CDR3 DNA reads TGTGCCTGGAGTCCCGGGACAGGGGCCGAGAATGAGCAGTTCTTC.

The rearrangement uses TRBV5-1 and TRBJ2-7; 12 bases fit TRBD2. V was pared by 1 base and J by 4 bases, with 6 bases of the junction left unmatched. Germline V CDR1 and CDR2: SGHRS, YFSETQ. This CDR3 contains 16 residues. The CDR3 loop is CASSLRWTSGKYEQYF. CDR3 in DNA: TGCGCCAGCAGCTTGCGGTGGACTAGCGGGAAGTACGAGCAGTACTTC.

This clone has just one count. This rearrangement joins TRBV15 to TRBJ2-1; tentative D call: TRBD2 (5 bases). V lost 0 bases and J lost 5, with 11 bases in between. Germline CDR1 LNHNV, CDR2 YYDKDF (reference sequence). The CDR3 loop spans 15 amino acids. CDR3 bases: TGTGCCACCAGCAGAGATCAGGACTTCGACAATGAGCAGTTCTTC. It translates to CATSRDQDFDNEQFF.

The J gene is TRBJ1-6, the V gene TRBV11-2, with a weak D call TRBD1 (5 bases). Looked up from germline, CDR1 is SGHAT and CDR2 is FQNNGV. V lost 3 bases, J lost 9 bases, and 6 bases lay in between. The CDR3 extends over 12 amino acids. The CDR3 reads CASSFGGSPLHF. For the CDR3, the DNA is TGTGCCAGCAGCTTCGGGGGTTCACCCCTCCACTTT.

A single count supports this clone. The rearrangement links TRBV25-1 to TRBJ2-5; 9 bases are shared with TRBD1. In germline, CDR1 is MGHDK, CDR2 SYGVNS. The CDR3 contains 16 residues. With 1 base clipped from V and 3 bases from J, the junction kept 6 bases outside the gene matches. CDR3 sequence reads: CASSESNRGHEETQYF. CDR3 bases: TGTGCCAGCAGTGAATCGAACAGGGGGCACGAAGAGACCCAGTACTTC. Together with reference TRBV25-1 and TRBJ2-5, the CDR3 gives the full variable domain: EADIYQTPRYLVIGTGKKITLECSQTMGHDKMYWYQQDPGMELHLIHYSYGVNSTEKGDLSSESTVSRIRTEHFPLTLESARPSHTSQYLCASSESNRGHEETQYFGPGTRLLVL.

The CDR3 DNA follows: TGTGCCAGCAGCCAAGGAAGGACAGCTAACACTGAAGCTTTCTTT. This translates into CASSQGRTANTEAFF. The rearrangement joins TRBV3-1 (or the pseudogene TRBV3-2) to TRBJ1-1; the D gene is possibly TRBD1 (6 bases). This CDR3 has 15 amino acids. Trimming took 1 base from V and 2 from J, leaving 11 bases between them. CDR1 and CDR2 from the germline V gene are LGHDT and YNNKEL (reference sequence).

The chain joins TRBV5-8 to TRBJ2-1, with a tentative D call TRBD2 (5 bases). V lost 2 bases, J lost 4 bases, and 28 bases lay in between. In germline, CDR1 is SGHTS, CDR2 YDEGEE. The CDR3 spans 20 residues. The CDR3 is CASSFLTADSNPPPYNEQFF. The CDR3 nucleotides are TGTGCCAGCAGCTTCCTCACAGCGGACTCTAACCCCCCACCATACAATGAGCAGTTCTTC.

V is TRBV27 and J is TRBJ2-2, with 11 bases aligning to TRBD2. Germline-derived CDR1 and CDR2 are MNHEY and SMNVEV (reference sequence). The junction had 4 bases not matched to a gene; V was cut back by 5 bases and J by 2 bases. The CDR3 sequence is 16 residues long. The CDR3 coding sequence is TGTGCCAGCAGTCGACTAGCGGGGACAAACACCGGGGAGCTGTTTTTT. Its protein is CASSRLAGTNTGELFF.

V and J are TRBV18 and TRBJ1-1, with a possible D match to TRBD1 (5 bases). From germline, CDR1 is KGHSH and CDR2 LQKENI. Trimming took off 3 bases at V and 4 bases at J, with 15 bases between the two ends. This CDR3 spans 15 amino acids. The CDR3 sequence is CASSPEIRGSTEAFF. The CDR3 region has the DNA TGTGCCAGCTCACCCGAAATACGGGGGAGCACTGAAGCTTTCTTT.

The chain recombines TRBV24-1 with TRBJ2-1, with a weak D call TRBD1 (5 bases). Germline loops: CDR1 KGHDR, CDR2 SFDVKD. V was trimmed by 9 bases and J by 7 bases, leaving 12 bases between them. This CDR3 contains 12 residues. The CDR3 sequence: CATSQGRNEQFF. CDR3 DNA sequence: TGTGCCACCTCTCAGGGAAGGAATGAGCAGTTCTTC.

The gene calls are TRBV27 and TRBJ2-1; D might be TRBD1 (5 bases). Germline V gene sequence: CDR1 MNHEY, CDR2 SMNVEV (reference sequence). The germline V and J ends were trimmed by 5 bases and 3 bases, with 14 bases remaining between them. This CDR3 has 15 amino acids. CDR3 sequence reads: CASSPARGGYNEQFF. The CDR3 bases are TGTGCCAGCAGTCCGGCTAGGGGCGGCTACAATGAGCAGTTCTTC.

This clone was seen only once. The V and J genes are TRBV25-1 and TRBJ2-2; 10 positions agree with TRBD2. The CDR3 length is 16 residues. Germline V gene data show CDR1 as MGHDK and CDR2 as SYGVNS. The J segment lost 1 base and the V segment lost 4 bases, leaving 3 bases of the junction unmatched. CDR3 in amino acids: CASSGRTSGNTGELFF. CDR3 DNA sequence: TGTGCCAGCAGTGGACGGACTAGCGGGAACACCGGGGAGCTGTTTTTT. The full variable domain, with the rest looked up from reference TRBV25-1 and TRBJ2-2, is EADIYQTPRYLVIGTGKKITLECSQTMGHDKMYWYQQDPGMELHLIHYSYGVNSTEKGDLSSESTVSRIRTEHFPLTLESARPSHTSQYLCASSGRTSGNTGELFFGEGSRLTVL.

This chain connects TRBV10-3 to TRBJ1-3; TRBD1 agrees at 9 bases. This CDR3 is built from 15 residues. With V trimmed by 3 bases and J by 2 bases, 2 bases remained unmatched. Germline V gene data show CDR1 as ENHRY and CDR2 as SYGVKD. For the CDR3, the DNA is TGTGCCATCAGTGATTGGGACAGGGCTGGAAACACCATATATTTT. Amino acids: CAISDWDRAGNTIYF.

The rearrangement links TRBV24-1 to TRBJ2-6; no clear D. The length of the CDR3 is 13 residues. CDR1 KGHDR and CDR2 SFDVKD come from the germline V gene. V was cut by 7 bases and J by 1 base, with 4 bases left in between. CDR3 sequence reads: CATRESGANVLTF. CDR3 DNA: TGTGCCACCAGGGAGTCTGGGGCCAACGTCCTGACTTTC.

In nucleotides, the CDR3 is TGTGCCACCAGCAGAGATGGGAAGGACAGGGGTGGCACCGGGGAGCTGTTTTTT. Translating it yields CATSRDGKDRGGTGELFF. This chain connects TRBV15 to TRBJ2-2, with 9 bases that match TRBD1. Unmatched junction bases numbered 9, after V lost 0 bases and J lost 4 bases. Germline V gene lookup returns CDR1 LNHNV and CDR2 YYDKDF (reference sequence). The CDR3 has 18 amino acids.

The chain uses TRBV15 and TRBJ1-5; D gene unclear. The CDR3 length is 15 residues. Germline CDR1 LNHNV, CDR2 YYDKDF (reference sequence). The V gene lost 0 bases and the J gene lost 0 bases, with 6 bases spanning the gap. The CDR3 reads CATSRDRYSNQPQHF. In nucleotides, the CDR3 is TGTGCCACCAGCAGAGACAGATATAGCAATCAGCCCCAGCATTTT.

The chain employs TRBV19 and TRBJ2-5; TRBD1 matches at 8 bases. Germline CDR1 reads LNHDA; CDR2 reads SQIVND (reference sequence). V dropped 4 bases and J dropped 5; count of bases not matched to a gene: 12. This CDR3 is built from 16 residues. In DNA, the CDR3 is TGTGCCAGTAGTAACCGGGACAGGAACTCACGGGAGACCCAGTACTTC. Translation gives CASSNRDRNSRETQYF.

V gene TRBV6-2 or TRBV6-3 combines with J gene TRBJ2-5, with 9 bases that match TRBD2. Germline-derived CDR1 and CDR2 are MNHEY and SVGEGT. The CDR3 loop spans 16 amino acids. V lost 6 bases and J lost 2; bases outside the gene matches: 10. The CDR3 nucleotides read TGTGCCAGCAGCTCCCTCACTAGCGGGCCACAAGAGACCCAGTACTTC. Encoded protein: CASSSLTSGPQETQYF.